These 4 T cell receptor beta chains originate from one sample sequenced in a study of blood T cell repertoires in COVID-19. Some clones are missing from TCRdb's copy, which holds only in-frame ones; the method was immunoSEQ multiplex PCR. The table lists 200,000 or so clones, roughly 85% of them singletons, with about 3.8% in the top ten. The sample comprised PBMCs or T cells enriched from blood (not recorded which). These receptors were obtained from a woman aged 40 to 49 with acute COVID-19.

The chain has TRBV10-2 and TRBJ2-6; no definite D call. Trimming took 6 bases from V and 2 from J, leaving 5 bases between them. There are 13 residues in the CDR3. The germline V gene encodes CDR1 WSHSY and CDR2 SAAADI. The CDR3 sequence is CASRTPGANVLTF. DNA for the CDR3: TGCGCCAGCAGGACACCTGGGGCCAACGTCCTGACTTTC.

The chain carries TRBV29-1 and TRBJ2-5; TRBD1 aligns across 10 bases. This CDR3 contains 14 residues. The V gene end was trimmed by 7 bases and the J gene end by 5 bases; junction bases not matched to a gene: 10. Germline values: CDR1 SQVTM, CDR2 ANQGSEA. The CDR3 bases are TGCAGCGGCCGAAACCTGGACAGGGGGGAGACCCAGTACTTC. Protein product: CSGRNLDRGETQYF.

This sequence joins TRBV10-3 and TRBJ1-2; 7 positions agree with TRBD1. Per the germline V gene, CDR1 is ENHRY and CDR2 is SYGVKD. The CDR3 spans 13 residues. V shed 3 bases, J shed 6 bases, and the junction held 4 bases outside the gene matches. For the CDR3, the DNA is TGTGCCATCAGTGAAAGAGGGGGCGATGGCTACACCTTC. Translation: CAISERGGDGYTF.

This chain links TRBV28 with TRBJ2-5; 8 bases align to TRBD2. Unmatched junction bases numbered 13, after V lost 5 bases and J lost 5 bases. Germline CDR1 and CDR2: MDHEN and SYDVKM. This CDR3 comprises 16 residues. The CDR3 region is CASSPRSGGGGETQYF. CDR3 bases: TGTGCCAGCAGTCCCCGGTCCGGGGGCGGGGGGGAGACCCAGTACTTC. The complete variable domain, with remaining parts taken from reference TRBV28 and TRBJ2-5, reads DVKVTQSSRYLVKRTGEKVFLECVQDMDHENMFWYRQDPGLGLRLIYFSYDVKMKEKGDIPEGYSVSREKKERFSLILESASTNQTSMYLCASSPRSGGGGETQYFGPGTRLLVL.